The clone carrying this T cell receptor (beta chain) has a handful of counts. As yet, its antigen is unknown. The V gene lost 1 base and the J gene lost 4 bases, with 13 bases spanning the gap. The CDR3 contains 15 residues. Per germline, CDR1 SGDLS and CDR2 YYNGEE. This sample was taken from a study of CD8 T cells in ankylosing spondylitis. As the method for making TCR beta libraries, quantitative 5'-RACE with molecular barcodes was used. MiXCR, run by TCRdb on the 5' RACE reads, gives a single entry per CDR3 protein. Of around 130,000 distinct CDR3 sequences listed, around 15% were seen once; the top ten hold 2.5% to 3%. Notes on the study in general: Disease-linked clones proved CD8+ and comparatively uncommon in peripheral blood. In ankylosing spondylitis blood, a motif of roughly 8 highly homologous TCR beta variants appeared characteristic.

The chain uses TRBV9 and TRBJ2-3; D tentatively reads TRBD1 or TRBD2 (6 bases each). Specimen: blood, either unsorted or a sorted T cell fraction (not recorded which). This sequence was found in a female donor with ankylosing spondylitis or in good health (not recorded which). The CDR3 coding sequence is TGTGCCAGCAGCGTAAGAAGGGGGGTGGCAGATACGCAGTATTTT. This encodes CASSVRRGVADTQYF. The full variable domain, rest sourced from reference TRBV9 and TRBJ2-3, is DSGVTQTPKHLITATGQRVTLRCSPRSGDLSVYWYQQSLDQGLQFLIQYYNGEERAKGNILERFSAQQFPDLHSELNLSSLELGDSALYFCASSVRRGVADTQYFGPGTRLTVL.